This entry lists 11 T cell receptor beta chains sequenced from one sample in a study of naive and memory T cell subsets. An equimolar mix of two oligonucleotides served as the beta constant-region primer for TRBC1 and TRBC2. TCRdb independently ran MiXCR on the UMI-ligation and nested PCR reads; one entry per CDR3 protein. The table records tens of thousands of distinct CDR3 sequences, about 12% of them present only once. The sequencing sample was made of central memory CD4+ T cells from blood. The receptors shown here come from a human donor in good health.

This clonotype has more than one count but fewer than ten. The chain recombines TRBV3-1 with TRBJ2-3, with 7 nucleotides matching TRBD2. V was clipped by 4 bases and J by 2 bases; unmatched bases: 3. Germline V gene sequence: CDR1 LGHDT, CDR2 YNNKEL (reference sequence). The CDR3 runs 14 residues. The CDR3 reads CASSLGTTTDTQYF. The CDR3 DNA reads as TGTGCCAGCAGCCTAGGGACTACCACAGATACGCAGTATTTT.

This clonotype was counted many times. The chain combines TRBV10-2 with TRBJ1-1; 9 bases are a match to TRBD1. Germline trimming cut 5 bases from V and 7 bases from J; bases unmatched to any gene: 5. Germline V gene sequence: CDR1 WSHSY, CDR2 SAAADI. CDR3 length: 13 residues. CDR3 DNA sequence: TGCGCCAGCAGTCAACAGGGGGCGGGTGAAGCTTTCTTT. This codes for CASSQQGAGEAFF.

V usage is TRBV30 and J usage is TRBJ1-2, with 11 bases that match TRBD1. In germline, CDR1 is GTSNPN, CDR2 SVGIG (reference sequence). This CDR3 is 15 amino acids long. The V segment lost 3 bases and the J segment 7 bases; nucleotides outside the gene matches: 10. CDR3 DNA: TGTGCCTGGAGAACGACGAGGACAGGGGGCTTTGGCTACACCTTC. This translates into CAWRTTRTGGFGYTF.

The chain has TRBV20-1 and TRBJ2-1, with D perhaps TRBD2 (5 bases). The V and J ends lost 4 bases and 2 bases respectively, with 12 bases between them. Germline CDR1 DFQATT, CDR2 SNEGSKA (reference sequence). This CDR3 contains 14 residues. The CDR3 region is CSAKRVQPYNEQFF. In nucleotides, the CDR3 is TGCAGTGCTAAGAGGGTTCAGCCCTACAATGAGCAGTTCTTC.

This clonotype was picked up a small number of times. This sequence joins TRBV30 and TRBJ2-2, with 11 bases that match TRBD2. V trimming: 7 bases; J trimming: 3 bases; junction bases outside the gene matches: 10. This CDR3 region has 16 residues. Germline V gene sequence: CDR1 GTSNPN, CDR2 SVGIG (reference sequence). The CDR3 region has the DNA TGTGCCTCGAAGACTAGCGGGGTTTCTTACACCGGGGAGCTGTTTTTT. It encodes CASKTSGVSYTGELFF.

In this sample, this clonotype turned up a few times. This chain links TRBV18 with TRBJ1-1; D is undetermined. Trimming stripped 3 bases from V and 2 bases from J, with 10 bases between. Germline V lookup: CDR1 KGHSH, CDR2 LQKENI. The CDR3 sequence is 14 residues long. The CDR3, as DNA: TGTGCCAGCTCACCCCCACGGAGTAACACTGAAGCTTTCTTT. Amino acid sequence: CASSPPRSNTEAFF.

This clonotype is medium-sized (0.01 to 0.1%) by share. The chain couples TRBV12-5 to TRBJ2-5, with 11 bases lining up with TRBD2. The CDR3 spans 15 residues. Germline V lookup: CDR1 LGHNT, CDR2 FRNRAP. V dropped 5 bases and J dropped 3; count of bases not matched to a gene: 5. The DNA for the CDR3 is TGTGCTAGTGGTGCAACGACTAGCGGGAAAGAGACCCAGTACTTC. Amino acids: CASGATTSGKETQYF.

The V and J genes are TRBV3-1 and TRBJ1-1, with TRBD1 matching 7 bases. CDR1 is LGHDT and CDR2 is YNNKEL in the germline V gene (reference sequence). Trimming at V came to 2 bases and at J to 5 bases, leaving 5 bases not matched to a gene. The CDR3 runs 14 residues. Here the CDR3 reads CASSQSGGGTEAFF. CDR3 DNA sequence: TGTGCCAGCAGCCAATCAGGGGGGGGAACTGAAGCTTTCTTT.

V usage is TRBV5-1 and J usage is TRBJ1-1; TRBD1 matches 8 bases. The CDR3 is made up of 14 amino acids. V dropped 3 bases and J dropped 8; count of bases not matched to a gene: 9. In germline, CDR1 is SGHRS, CDR2 YFSETQ. The CDR3 reads CASSWGTGQWEAFF. The CDR3 DNA follows: TGCGCCAGCAGCTGGGGGACAGGACAGTGGGAAGCTTTCTTT.

The rearrangement joins TRBV2 to TRBJ1-4; 11 bases fit TRBD1. This CDR3 has 13 amino acids. The junction had 4 bases not matched to a gene; V was cut back by 6 bases and J by 10 bases. CDR1 SNHLY and CDR2 FYNNEI come from the germline V gene. The CDR3 nucleotides are TGTGCCAGCAGGGACAGGGGGCGCGGAAAACTGTTTTTT. The encoded protein is CASRDRGRGKLFF.

Comments on this clonotype: A much larger clone sits a single nucleotide away, making a read error possible. The V and J genes are TRBV3-1 and TRBJ2-7; 8 nucleotides line up with TRBD2. The CDR3 sequence is 14 residues long. Germline-derived CDR1 and CDR2 are LGHDT and YNNKEL (reference sequence). V lost 3 bases, J lost 7 bases, and 8 bases stayed unmatched. For the CDR3, the DNA is TGTGCCAGCAGCCACAACCGAGCGGGAGAAGAGCAGTACTTC. Amino acid sequence: CASSHNRAGEEQYF.